This T cell receptor (beta chain) appears in the sequencing data of a study of regulatory T cells in long-lasting Graves disease. Time point noted: newly diagnosed GD, antithyroid drugs for less than 3 months. RNA extracted from PBMCs served as the sequencing template. Relying on iRepertoire HTBI primers and Arm-PCR of CDR3 regions, the team built TCR beta libraries. From the multiplex PCR reads, TCRdb called clonotypes with MiXCR, one entry per CDR3 protein. The profile shows a few hundred thousand distinct CDR3 sequences, roughly a sixth of them singletons. The CDR3 has 14 amino acids. Trimming shortened V by 10 bases and J by 1 base, and 14 bases separated the two germline ends. Germline CDR1 SNHLY, CDR2 FYNNEI. Study findings and constraints: It was peripheral blood alone, not thyroid tissue, that was studied. Newly diagnosed patients had higher TCR diversity than persistent Graves' patients did.

In its sample, this clonotype was seen a few times. Its antigen is not identified. A further study also used this sample, focusing on T cells in Graves' hyperthyroidism and ophthalmopathy.

Here the sequenced sample was peripheral blood mononuclear cells (PBMCs), taken at new diagnosis, from a patient treated with antithyroid drugs. This receptor was obtained from a man aged 40-49 years with Graves disease. V is TRBV2 and J is TRBJ1-3, with unresolved D. This chain's CDR3 is CAIQTHPSGNTIYF. The CDR3 bases are TGTGCCATCCAGACTCACCCTTCTGGAAACACCATATATTTT.